This T cell receptor (beta chain) was recorded in a study of response to subunit inactivated influenza vaccine (dated by TCRdb to 2016 to 2019). The study in broad terms: The study used deep quantitative T cell receptor repertoire profiling to track responses to a trivalent subunit inactivated influenza vaccine. Broader findings and caveats from the paper: The authors proposed that each seasonal influenza vaccination may bring in only a limited number of new T cells.

To note about this clonotype: No antigen is known for it. No per-base quality is available; no much larger clone lies one base away.

Library prep was done by RT-PCR. TCRdb names Illumina HiSeq 2500 as the instrument used. The raw public reads went through TCRdb reprocessing: fastp at Q25, MiXCR clone calling, in-frame beta chains kept. Rows merge per CDR3 protein into single entries with the most common DNA and genes. The sample records 200,000 to 300,000 distinct CDR3 sequences, 12% of which are singletons. The ten biggest clones cover about 7.8% of the sample. V loses 4 bases, J loses 0 bases, and the germline ends lie 8 bases apart. From a lookup of the germline V gene, CDR1 and CDR2 are LGHNA and YNFKEQ. The CDR3 starts with the cysteine, ends with the phenylalanine, and has 14 residues. The only DNA kept is the CDR3, 42 bases in frame from the first base.

Here the sequenced sample was non-naive T cells sorted from PBMCs, taken less than 15 days before vaccination. Per the publication, the cell subset or site label means: memory T cell fraction. This sequence uses TRBV4-2 and TRBJ2-3, with the D gene tentatively TRBD1 or TRBD2, based on 5 matching bases in each. This TCR was sampled from a man aged 45-60 years who received an inactivated influenza vaccine. Donor details come from another sample of the same person, matched by shared clones. The DNA sequence follows: TGTGCCAGCAGCCGGGGCGGGAGCACAGATACGCAGTATTTT. Translated, it reads CASSRGGSTDTQYF.